These 3 T cell receptor beta chains were sequenced from one sample in a study of T cell responses to AZD1222 COVID-19 vaccine. The protocol was immunoSEQ multiplex PCR, while the TCRdb copy is restricted to in-frame clones and leaves out a portion. The sample has about 150,000 clones; roughly nine tenths are singletons. The source material was peripheral blood, sampled on day 0 of AZD1222 vaccination. The receptors were gathered from an adult in good health.

The chain combines TRBV19 with TRBJ2-6, with D hard to call. The CDR3 contains 15 residues. Germline assignment: CDR1 LNHDA and CDR2 SQIVND (reference sequence). With 6 bases removed from V and 2 bases from J, the gap between germline ends came to 11 bases. The CDR3 DNA is TGTGCCAGTAGCAAAGACACGCCTGGGGCCAACGTCCTGACTTTC. The encoded protein is CASSKDTPGANVLTF.

The V call is TRBV5-1, the J call TRBJ1-1; D unresolved. The CDR3 length is 12 residues. V was cut by 0 bases and J by 10 bases, with 10 bases left in between. Germline V lookup: CDR1 SGHRS, CDR2 YFSETQ. The CDR3 region has the DNA TGCGCCAGCAGCTTGGCCGGGGAGGGAGCTTTCTTT. It specifies CASSLAGEGAFF.

The CDR3 DNA follows: TGTGCCTGGAGTACTACTGGAGGAGGGAACATTCAGTACTTC. It codes for CAWSTTGGGNIQYF. V and J are TRBV30 and TRBJ2-4; TRBD2 might be the D (6 bases). V was clipped by 2 bases and J by 7 bases, with 15 bases between them. CDR3 length equals 14 residues. Germline CDR1 GTSNPN, CDR2 SVGIG (reference sequence).